The entry that follows covers one T cell receptor beta chain sequence. A much bigger clone sits one base away, suggesting this may be a read error. This specimen belongs to a study of blood T cells in healthy people across ages. The V gene's germline CDR1 is SGHRS and CDR2 YFSETQ. CDR3 size: 13 residues. Next came a second PCR, run for about 7 to 12 cycles, which used a sample-barcoded 5' primer along with a J-beta primer mix. Via MiXCR, TCRdb re-called the 5' RACE reads, giving one row per CDR3 protein. This sample has approximately 700,000 distinct CDR3 sequences, with 32% found just once. The TCR sequence derives from a woman of 80 years or more in good health. Material: blood. The chain uses TRBV5-1 and TRBJ2-1; TRBD2 matches 12 bases. The chain's CDR3 is CAGSFGTSGEQFF. CDR3 bases: TGCGCCGGCAGCTTCGGGACTAGCGGGGAGCAGTTCTTC.